This record covers a single T cell receptor (beta chain). Its specific antigen is unknown. No base qualities exist here, and no much larger clone lies one base off it. The collaborating institutions used their own protocols to collect whole blood in K2EDTA tubes. Collaborator samples were shipped for TCRbeta analysis as frozen whole blood, isolated PBMCs, or DNA extracted from either sample type. TCRbeta CDR3 regions were amplified from genomic DNA by means of the immunoSEQ Assay, a bias-controlled multiplex PCR. Per the source publication's procedure: The number of nucleated cells in each sample was estimated from the amplification of reference gene primers within the assay. To quantify the absolute abundance of each unique TCRbeta CDR3 rearrangement, sequence reads were collapsed and filtered. For each sample, productive Simpson clonality was calculated as the square root of Simpson's diversity index across productive rearrangements. Drawn from immuneACCESS, this table holds only the in-frame rearrangements with V and J called that TCRdb kept. Clones are partly lost; checked studies trace under half to an unresolved V gene and leave the rest unexplained. V and J calls plus clone size are reproduced from that table; the DNA served to infer D and trimming. In this sample the table shows 200,000 to 250,000 clones, approximately 84% of which occur a single time. In total, the top ten clones hold 5.9% of the sample.

The source of the sample is a study of blood T cell repertoires in COVID-19 (TCRdb year 2020). Looking at the study overall: Samples covering the acute and convalescent phases of COVID-19 were provided by collaborators in the United States, Italy and Spain. The prospective study material was composed of cDNA or gDNA derived from T cells, B-cell-depleted T cells, or PBMCs. The dataset comprised deeply sampled blood TCRbeta repertoires from subjects exposed to, actively infected with, or recovered from COVID-19. A freely available public database, intended as a resource for researchers studying the immune response to SARS-CoV-2, is where the repertoires were released. Samples came from the ongoing ImmuneRACE study (first 160 participants) plus 1,254 subjects from 6 global collaborators. Nearly every sample came with metadata listing a de-identified subject ID, COVID-19 status, age in years and sex. Where HLA class I and class II types were available, the types were taken from metadata supplied by the sample provider, not from assay-based typing.

Results the study describes overall, beyond this receptor: Clinical and demographic metadata were provided uncurated, with the amount varying by source and participant.

Sequenced input: peripheral blood. This clonotype was obtained from a man at least 80 years old with acute or convalescent COVID-19.

The sequenced DNA: TGTGCCAGCAGCTTAGGTGGGGGGACCGCAGATACGCAGTATTTT. Its protein is CASSLGGGTADTQYF. The chain was built from TRBV11-2 and TRBJ2-3; tentative D gene TRBD2, with 6 bases matching. The CDR3, from cysteine to phenylalanine, totals 15 residues. Only the CDR3 part of the read is kept: 45 bases, read in frame from the first base. CDR1 and CDR2 were assigned from the germline V gene as SGHAT and FQNNGV. V is cut by 1 base and J by 4 bases, and the space between the germline ends is 12 bases.